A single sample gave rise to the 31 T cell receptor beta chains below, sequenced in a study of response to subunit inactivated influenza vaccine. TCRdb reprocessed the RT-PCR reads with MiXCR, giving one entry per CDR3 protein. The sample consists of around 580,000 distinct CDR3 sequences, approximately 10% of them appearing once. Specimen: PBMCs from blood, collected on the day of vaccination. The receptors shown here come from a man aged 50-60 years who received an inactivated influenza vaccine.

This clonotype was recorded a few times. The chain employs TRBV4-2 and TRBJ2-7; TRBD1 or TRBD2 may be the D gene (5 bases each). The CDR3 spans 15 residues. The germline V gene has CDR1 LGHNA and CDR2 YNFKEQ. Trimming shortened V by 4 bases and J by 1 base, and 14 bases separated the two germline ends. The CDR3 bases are TGTGCCAGCAGCCCATACCCGGGACGATCCTACGAGCAGTACTTC. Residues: CASSPYPGRSYEQYF.

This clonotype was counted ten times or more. The CDR3 DNA reads as TGTGCCATCAGCCGACTAGCGGGAGTTGACAATGAGCAGTTCTTC. The encoded protein is CAISRLAGVDNEQFF. The rearrangement links TRBV10-3 to TRBJ2-1, with 12 bases lining up with TRBD2. The CDR3 is 15 residues long. Trimming took 6 bases from V and 5 from J; bases not matched to a gene: 5. Germline V CDR1 and CDR2: ENHRY, SYGVKD.

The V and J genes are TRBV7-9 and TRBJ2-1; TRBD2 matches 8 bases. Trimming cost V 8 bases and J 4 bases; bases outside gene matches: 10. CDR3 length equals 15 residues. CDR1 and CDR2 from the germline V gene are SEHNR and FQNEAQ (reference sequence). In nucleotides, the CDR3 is TGTGCCAGCCTCTTTGCGGGGGGCCGGTACAATGAGCAGTTCTTC. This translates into CASLFAGGRYNEQFF.

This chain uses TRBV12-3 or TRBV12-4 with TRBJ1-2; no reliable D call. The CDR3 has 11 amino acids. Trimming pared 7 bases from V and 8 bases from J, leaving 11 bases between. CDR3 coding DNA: TGTGCCAGCACTGCGAAGGGAGGCTACACCTTC. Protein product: CASTAKGGYTF.

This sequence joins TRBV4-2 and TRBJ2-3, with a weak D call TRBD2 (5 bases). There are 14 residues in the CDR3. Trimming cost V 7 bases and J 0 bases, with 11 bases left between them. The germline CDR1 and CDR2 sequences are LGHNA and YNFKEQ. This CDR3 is CASKGSVSTDTQYF. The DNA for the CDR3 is TGTGCCAGCAAAGGTAGCGTTAGCACAGATACGCAGTATTTT.

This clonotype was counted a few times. The CDR3 spells CSAQKEVNTEAFF. The CDR3 coding sequence is TGCAGTGCCCAGAAGGAGGTGAACACTGAAGCTTTCTTT. The rearrangement joins TRBV20-1 to TRBJ1-1; D is undetermined. This CDR3 is built from 13 residues. Germline assignment: CDR1 DFQATT and CDR2 SNEGSKA (reference sequence). Trimming shortened V by 6 bases and J by 0 bases, and 11 bases separated the two germline ends.

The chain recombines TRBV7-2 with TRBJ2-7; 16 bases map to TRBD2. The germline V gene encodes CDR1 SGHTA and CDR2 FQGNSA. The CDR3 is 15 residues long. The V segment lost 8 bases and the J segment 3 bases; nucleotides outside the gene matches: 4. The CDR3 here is CASGGTSGRDYEQYF. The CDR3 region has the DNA TGTGCCAGCGGCGGGACTAGCGGGAGGGACTACGAGCAGTACTTC.

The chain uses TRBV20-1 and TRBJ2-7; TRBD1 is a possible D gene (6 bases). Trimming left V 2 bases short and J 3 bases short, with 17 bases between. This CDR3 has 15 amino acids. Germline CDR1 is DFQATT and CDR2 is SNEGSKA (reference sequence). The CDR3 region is CSARHLQGTDYEQYF. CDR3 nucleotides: TGCAGTGCTAGACACTTACAGGGAACAGACTACGAGCAGTACTTC.

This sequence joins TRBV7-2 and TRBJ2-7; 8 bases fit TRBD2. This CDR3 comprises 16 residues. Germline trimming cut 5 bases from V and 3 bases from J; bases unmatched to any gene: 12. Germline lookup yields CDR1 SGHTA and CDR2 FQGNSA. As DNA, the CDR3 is TGTGCCAGCAGCACGCTGAACGGCGGGGGGTTCTACGAGCAGTACTTC. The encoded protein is CASSTLNGGGFYEQYF. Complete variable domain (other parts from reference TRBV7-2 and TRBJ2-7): GAGVSQSPSNKVTEKGKDVELRCDPISGHTALYWYRQSLGQGLEFLIYFQGNSAPDKSGLPSDRFSAERTGGSVSTLTIQRTQQEDSAVYLCASSTLNGGGFYEQYFGPGTRLTVT.

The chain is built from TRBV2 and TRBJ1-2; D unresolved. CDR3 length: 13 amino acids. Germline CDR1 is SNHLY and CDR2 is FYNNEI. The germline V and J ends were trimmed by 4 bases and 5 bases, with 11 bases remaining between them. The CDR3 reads CASSGLQRYGYTF. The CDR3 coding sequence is TGTGCCAGCAGTGGATTACAACGGTATGGCTACACCTTC.

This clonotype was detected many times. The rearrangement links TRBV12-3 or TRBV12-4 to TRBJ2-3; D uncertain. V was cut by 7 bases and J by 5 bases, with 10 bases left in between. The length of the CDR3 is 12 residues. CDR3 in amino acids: CASTLTVDTQYF. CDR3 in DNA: TGTGCCAGCACCCTGACCGTAGATACGCAGTATTTT.

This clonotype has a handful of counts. CDR3 sequence reads: CASSLEQAGSYEQYF. CDR3 sequence (DNA): TGCGCCAGCAGCTTGGAACAGGCTGGCTCCTACGAGCAGTACTTC. This rearrangement joins TRBV5-1 to TRBJ2-7; D may be TRBD1 (5 bases). This CDR3 is built from 15 residues. CDR1 is SGHRS, CDR2 YFSETQ, per germline. Trimming cost V 0 bases and J 0 bases, with 10 bases left between them. The full variable domain, its missing parts supplied by reference TRBV5-1 and TRBJ2-7, is KAGVTQTPRYLIKTRGQQVTLSCSPISGHRSVSWYQQTPGQGLQFLFEYFSETQRNKGNFPGRFSGRQFSNSRSEMNVSTLELGDSALYLCASSLEQAGSYEQYFGPGTRLTVT.

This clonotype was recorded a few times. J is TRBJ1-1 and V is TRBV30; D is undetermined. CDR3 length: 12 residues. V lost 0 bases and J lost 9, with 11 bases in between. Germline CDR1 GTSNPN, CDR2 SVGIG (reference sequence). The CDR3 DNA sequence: TGTGCCTGGAGTGTAGGAGGTCAAAAAGCTTTCTTT. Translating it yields CAWSVGGQKAFF.

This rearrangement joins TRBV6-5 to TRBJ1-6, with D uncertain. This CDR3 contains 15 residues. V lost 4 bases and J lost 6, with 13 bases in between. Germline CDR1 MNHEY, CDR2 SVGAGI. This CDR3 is CASSSYIAVNSPLHF. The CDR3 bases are TGTGCCAGCAGTTCGTATATCGCGGTTAATTCACCCCTCCACTTT.

DNA of the CDR3: TGCGCCAGCAGCCAATCTTCTACTAGCGGGCTACAAGAGACCCAGTACTTC. Translated: CASSQSSTSGLQETQYF. The chain recombines TRBV4-3 with TRBJ2-5; 9 positions agree with TRBD2. CDR1 LGHNA and CDR2 YSLEER come from the germline V gene. CDR3 length: 17 residues. With V trimmed by 2 bases and J by 2 bases, 9 bases remained unmatched.

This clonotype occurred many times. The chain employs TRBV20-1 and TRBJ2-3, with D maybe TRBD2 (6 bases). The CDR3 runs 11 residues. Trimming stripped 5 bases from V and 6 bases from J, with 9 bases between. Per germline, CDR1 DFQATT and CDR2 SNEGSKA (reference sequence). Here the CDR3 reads CSAPRGDTQYF. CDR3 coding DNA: TGCAGTGCTCCCCGGGGGGATACGCAGTATTTT.

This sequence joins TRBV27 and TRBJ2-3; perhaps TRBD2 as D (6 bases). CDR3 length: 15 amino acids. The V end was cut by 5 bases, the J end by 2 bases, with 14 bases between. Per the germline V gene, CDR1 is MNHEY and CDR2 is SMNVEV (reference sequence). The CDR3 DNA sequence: TGTGCCAGCAGTCCTCCGGGACTCTTCACAGATACGCAGTATTTT. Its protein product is CASSPPGLFTDTQYF.

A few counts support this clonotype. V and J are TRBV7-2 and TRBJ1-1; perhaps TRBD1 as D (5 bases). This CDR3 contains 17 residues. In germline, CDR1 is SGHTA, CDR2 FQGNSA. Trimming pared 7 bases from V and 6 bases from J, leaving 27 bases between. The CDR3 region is CASTLYWGGKDGAEAFF. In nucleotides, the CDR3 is TGTGCCAGCACCCTCTATTGGGGGGGGAAGGATGGTGCTGAAGCTTTCTTT.

Written as DNA, the CDR3 is TGCGCCAGGACCTCCCGCTCCGGGGAGCTGTTTTTT. It translates to CARTSRSGELFF. This chain uses TRBV10-1 with TRBJ2-2; D gene unclear. V was cut by 9 bases and J by 6 bases, with 11 bases left in between. Germline CDR1 and CDR2: WNHNN and SYGVQD (reference sequence). The CDR3 is 12 residues long.

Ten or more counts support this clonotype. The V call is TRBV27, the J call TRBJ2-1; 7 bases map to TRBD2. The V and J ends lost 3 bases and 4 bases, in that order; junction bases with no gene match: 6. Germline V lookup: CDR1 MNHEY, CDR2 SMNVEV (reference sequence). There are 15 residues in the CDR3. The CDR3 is CASSFGTKPYNEQFF. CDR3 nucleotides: TGTGCCAGCAGTTTCGGGACTAAGCCTTACAATGAGCAGTTCTTC.

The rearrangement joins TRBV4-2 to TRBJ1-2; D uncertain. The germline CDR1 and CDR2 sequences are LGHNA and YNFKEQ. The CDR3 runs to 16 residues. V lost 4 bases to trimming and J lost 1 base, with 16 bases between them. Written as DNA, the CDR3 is TGTGCCAGCAGCCCATTCGCAGGTACGAGTAACTATGGCTACACCTTC. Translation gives CASSPFAGTSNYGYTF.

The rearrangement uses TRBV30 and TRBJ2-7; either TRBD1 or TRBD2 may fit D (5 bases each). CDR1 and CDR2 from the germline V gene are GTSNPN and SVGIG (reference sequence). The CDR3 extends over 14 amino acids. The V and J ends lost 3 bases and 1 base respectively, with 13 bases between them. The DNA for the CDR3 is TGTGCCTGGAGCCGCTTGGGGGTATCCTACGAGCAGTACTTC. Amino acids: CAWSRLGVSYEQYF.

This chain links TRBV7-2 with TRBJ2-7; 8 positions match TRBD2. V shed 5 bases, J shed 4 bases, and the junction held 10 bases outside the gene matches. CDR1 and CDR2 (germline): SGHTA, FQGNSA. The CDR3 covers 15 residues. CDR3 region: CASSLGRGKVYEQYF. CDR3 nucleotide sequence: TGTGCCAGCAGCCTCGGGAGGGGGAAGGTTTACGAGCAGTACTTC.

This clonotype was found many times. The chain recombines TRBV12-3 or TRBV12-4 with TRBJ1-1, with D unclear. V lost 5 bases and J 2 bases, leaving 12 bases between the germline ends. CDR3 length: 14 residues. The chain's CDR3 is CASSPLKPNTEAFF. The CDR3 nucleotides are TGTGCCAGCAGTCCCTTAAAACCTAACACTGAAGCTTTCTTT.

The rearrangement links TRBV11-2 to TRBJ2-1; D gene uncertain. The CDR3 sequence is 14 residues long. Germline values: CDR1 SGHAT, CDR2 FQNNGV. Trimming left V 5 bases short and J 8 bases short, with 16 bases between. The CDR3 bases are TGTGCCAGCAGCCCGCAGGTAGTATTTGATGAGCAGTTCTTC. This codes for CASSPQVVFDEQFF.

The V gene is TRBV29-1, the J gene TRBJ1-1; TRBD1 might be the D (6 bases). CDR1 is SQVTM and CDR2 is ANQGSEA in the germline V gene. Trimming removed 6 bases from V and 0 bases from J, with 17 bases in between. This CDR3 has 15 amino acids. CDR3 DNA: TGCAGCGTCAGTGACAGGAGCCTATTGAACACTGAAGCTTTCTTT. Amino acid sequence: CSVSDRSLLNTEAFF.

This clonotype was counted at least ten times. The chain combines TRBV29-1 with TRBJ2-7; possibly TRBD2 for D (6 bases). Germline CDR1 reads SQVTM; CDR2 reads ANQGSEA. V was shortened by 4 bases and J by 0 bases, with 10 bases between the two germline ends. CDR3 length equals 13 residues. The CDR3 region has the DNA TGCAGCGTTGCTCGGGACTCCTCCTACGAGCAGTACTTC. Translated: CSVARDSSYEQYF.

In DNA, the CDR3 is TGTGCCAGCAGCTTAATGTTAGAGGGGGACGGGGAGCTGTTTTTT. Protein: CASSLMLEGDGELFF. The chain recombines TRBV7-3 with TRBJ2-2, with D tentatively TRBD1 (6 bases). The germline V gene has CDR1 SGHTA and CDR2 FQGTGA. The germline V and J ends were trimmed by 1 base and 7 bases, with 13 bases remaining between them. The CDR3 contains 15 residues.

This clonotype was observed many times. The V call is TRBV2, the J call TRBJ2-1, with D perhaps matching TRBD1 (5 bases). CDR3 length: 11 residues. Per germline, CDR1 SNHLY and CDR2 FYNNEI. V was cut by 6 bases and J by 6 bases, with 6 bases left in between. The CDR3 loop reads CASRDSNEQFF. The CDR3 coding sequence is TGTGCCAGCAGAGACAGCAATGAGCAGTTCTTC.

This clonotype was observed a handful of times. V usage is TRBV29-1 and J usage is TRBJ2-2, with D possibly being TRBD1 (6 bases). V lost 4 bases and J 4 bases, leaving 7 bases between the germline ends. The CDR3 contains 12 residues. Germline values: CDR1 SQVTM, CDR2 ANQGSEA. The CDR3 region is CSVAGATGELFF. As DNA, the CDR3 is TGCAGCGTTGCAGGGGCCACCGGGGAGCTGTTTTTT.

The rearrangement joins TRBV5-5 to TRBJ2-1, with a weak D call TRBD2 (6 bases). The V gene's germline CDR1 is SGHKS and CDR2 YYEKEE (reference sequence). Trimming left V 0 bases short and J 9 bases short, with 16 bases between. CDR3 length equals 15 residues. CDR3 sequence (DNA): TGTGCCAGCAGCTTGGCAGGGACTGGGATATCTGAGCAGTTCTTC. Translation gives CASSLAGTGISEQFF.